These 31 T cell receptor beta chains were all obtained from the same sample, sequenced in a study of identical twins. TCRdb reanalysed the 5' RACE reads using MiXCR and keeps one entry per CDR3 protein. This sample has 520,000 or so distinct CDR3 sequences; about 20% occur once, and the top ten carry around 0.91%. These data were likewise used in another study, on T cells expressing NK-cell markers.

Sequenced material: CD4+ T cells sorted from blood. Receptor source: a young woman in good health.

The V and J genes are TRBV3-1 and TRBJ2-5; the D call may be TRBD1 or TRBD2 (5 bases each). The CDR3 length is 15 residues. Trimming stripped 4 bases from V and 3 bases from J, with 15 bases between. In germline, CDR1 is LGHDT, CDR2 YNNKEL (reference sequence). In DNA form, the CDR3 reads TGTGCCAGCAGCCCCCGGGCCCTGGGGGAAGAGACCCAGTACTTC. Its protein is CASSPRALGEETQYF.

In this sample, this clonotype turned up a few times. The genes are TRBV3-1 and TRBJ2-2; TRBD1 agrees at 9 bases. J gave up 4 bases and V 6 bases, and 3 bases lay outside the gene matches. The CDR3 extends over 14 amino acids. Germline assignment: CDR1 LGHDT and CDR2 YNNKEL (reference sequence). The CDR3 DNA reads as TGTGCCAGCAGACAGGGGGCCACCACCGGGGAGCTGTTTTTT. This sequence encodes CASRQGATTGELFF.

The chain has TRBV5-4 and TRBJ2-7, with 7 bases matching TRBD1. There are 13 residues in the CDR3. V trimming: 4 bases; J trimming: 5 bases; junction bases outside the gene matches: 6. Per the germline V gene, CDR1 is SGHNT and CDR2 is YYREEE (reference sequence). The CDR3, as DNA: TGTGCCAGCAGCCGACAGGGCCTGGACGAGCAGTACTTC. This encodes CASSRQGLDEQYF.

The J gene is TRBJ2-1, the V gene TRBV7-6; D may be TRBD1 or TRBD2 (5 bases each). V lost 1 base, J lost 9 bases, and 19 bases lay in between. This CDR3 has 16 amino acids. Germline CDR1 is SGHVS and CDR2 is FNYEAQ. CDR3 sequence reads: CASSLVQGPGSSEQFF. DNA for the CDR3: TGTGCCAGCAGCTTAGTCCAAGGTCCAGGGAGCAGTGAGCAGTTCTTC.

In this sample, this clonotype turned up a few times. J is TRBJ2-1 and V is TRBV29-1; D might be TRBD2 (6 bases). V gave up 8 bases and J gave up 9 bases, with 20 bases separating them. Germline lookup yields CDR1 SQVTM and CDR2 ANQGSEA. There are 13 residues in the CDR3. CDR3 nucleotide sequence: TGCAGCTCCCGGGACTCCTCTACATCTGAGCAGTTCTTC. It encodes CSSRDSSTSEQFF.

The gene calls are TRBV6-5 and TRBJ2-7; 11 bases map to TRBD2. The CDR3 covers 18 residues. Trimming at V came to 0 bases and at J to 2 bases, leaving 9 bases not matched to a gene. CDR1 is MNHEY and CDR2 is SVGAGI in the germline V gene. In nucleotides, the CDR3 is TGTGCCAGCAGTTACTCGATGGCTAGCGGGAGGTGGGCCTACGAGCAGTACTTC. This sequence encodes CASSYSMASGRWAYEQYF.

The chain joins TRBV29-1 to TRBJ2-6; a weak D match, TRBD1 (6 bases). V was clipped by 3 bases and J by 8 bases, with 11 bases between them. Germline V gene lookup returns CDR1 SQVTM and CDR2 ANQGSEA. This CDR3 has 13 amino acids. The CDR3 sequence: CSVDLRGSNVLTF. DNA of the CDR3: TGCAGCGTTGACCTCAGGGGATCCAACGTCCTGACTTTC.

This clonotype was seen many times. The J gene is TRBJ2-2, the V gene TRBV19, with D possibly being TRBD2 (5 bases). This CDR3 is built from 15 residues. Trimming shortened V by 2 bases and J by 6 bases, and 13 bases separated the two germline ends. Germline assignment: CDR1 LNHDA and CDR2 SQIVND (reference sequence). The CDR3 here is CASSIPRGMAGELFF. DNA of the CDR3: TGTGCCAGTAGTATACCTCGGGGAATGGCCGGGGAGCTGTTTTTT.

V is TRBV19 and J is TRBJ1-1; no reliable D call. This CDR3 is built from 14 residues. CDR1 is LNHDA and CDR2 is SQIVND in the germline V gene (reference sequence). Trimming shortened V by 5 bases and J by 0 bases, and 10 bases separated the two germline ends. CDR3 DNA sequence: TGTGCCAGTAGTCCCCGACATTTGAACACTGAAGCTTTCTTT. It translates to CASSPRHLNTEAFF.

Here the CDR3 reads CSFRTGGATNYGYTF. The DNA for the CDR3 is TGCAGCTTCCGGACAGGGGGCGCAACCAACTATGGCTACACCTTC. This rearrangement joins TRBV29-1 to TRBJ1-2; 11 bases are shared with TRBD1. The V gene's germline CDR1 is SQVTM and CDR2 ANQGSEA. There are 15 residues in the CDR3. Trimming at V came to 8 bases and at J to 2 bases, leaving 10 bases not matched to a gene. Using reference TRBV29-1 and TRBJ1-2 for the parts outside the CDR3, the full variable domain is SAVISQKPSRDICQRGTSLTIQCQVDSQVTMMFWYRQQPGQSLTLIATANQGSEATYESGFVIDKFPISRPNLTFSTLTVSNMSPEDSSIYLCSFRTGGATNYGYTFGSGTRLTVV.

This clonotype was detected only a few times. The J gene is TRBJ2-7, the V gene TRBV5-1; 8 nucleotides match TRBD2. Germline V CDR1 and CDR2: SGHRS, YFSETQ. V lost 4 bases to trimming and J lost 0 bases; unmatched junction nucleotides: 9. This CDR3 comprises 16 residues. This chain's CDR3 is CASSHGGSGISYEQYF. CDR3 DNA: TGCGCCAGCAGCCACGGAGGTAGCGGGATCTCCTACGAGCAGTACTTC.

This rearrangement joins TRBV20-1 to TRBJ2-1; 7 bases are shared with TRBD2. The germline CDR1 and CDR2 sequences are DFQATT and SNEGSKA (reference sequence). The CDR3 is 13 amino acids. J was trimmed by 0 bases and V by 6 bases; bases with no gene match: 2. This CDR3 reads CSALASSYNEQFF. The CDR3 DNA follows: TGCAGTGCACTAGCGAGCTCCTACAATGAGCAGTTCTTC.

The V and J genes are TRBV7-2 and TRBJ2-7; 16 bases align to TRBD2. Germline loops: CDR1 SGHTA, CDR2 FQGNSA. CDR3 size: 17 residues. The V segment lost 2 bases and the J segment 7 bases; nucleotides outside the gene matches: 8. CDR3 nucleotide sequence: TGTGCCAGCAGCTTATGGGGACTAGCGGGAGGGTTTGGGGAGCAGTACTTC. Amino acids: CASSLWGLAGGFGEQYF.

The CDR3 coding sequence is TGTGCCAGCAGCTTCGAAAACTTTTACGAGCAGTACTTC. It codes for CASSFENFYEQYF. The chain has TRBV12-3 or TRBV12-4 and TRBJ2-7, with D unclear. V was trimmed by 6 bases and J by 4 bases, leaving 13 bases between them. CDR3 length: 13 amino acids.

V gene TRBV23-1 combines with J gene TRBJ2-7; D may correspond to TRBD1 or TRBD2 (6 bases each). TRBV23-1 falls under the ORF class, with uncertain function. This CDR3 contains 16 residues. Trimming pared 0 bases from V and 3 bases from J, leaving 15 bases between. This CDR3 reads CASSQSVRGGGYEQYF. CDR3 in DNA: TGCGCCAGCAGTCAATCGGTCCGAGGGGGAGGCTACGAGCAGTACTTC.

CDR3 nucleotides: TGTGCCAGCAGTCGAAACAGGGAGAATGAAAAACTGTTTTTT. Its protein is CASSRNRENEKLFF. The chain links TRBV27 to TRBJ1-4; maybe TRBD1 (6 bases). The V gene's germline CDR1 is MNHEY and CDR2 SMNVEV (reference sequence). This CDR3 has 14 amino acids. V shed 5 bases and J shed 5 bases, with 12 bases lying between them.

This clonotype appeared many times. The chain carries TRBV4-3 and TRBJ2-3; 9 bases line up with TRBD1. Unmatched junction bases numbered 2, after V lost 1 base and J lost 0 bases. Germline loops: CDR1 LGHNA, CDR2 YSLEER. The CDR3 spans 16 residues. This CDR3 is CASSQGGTGSTDTQYF. In DNA, the CDR3 is TGCGCCAGCAGCCAAGGGGGGACAGGGAGCACAGATACGCAGTATTTT.

This clonotype was seen a few times. The chain couples TRBV6-5 to TRBJ2-7; 9 bases fit TRBD1. J lost 2 bases, V lost 2 bases, and 7 bases had no gene match. Germline V CDR1 and CDR2: MNHEY, SVGAGI. The CDR3 consists of 16 residues. The CDR3 loop reads CASSYGSGTGTYEQYF. In DNA form, the CDR3 reads TGTGCCAGCAGTTACGGGTCGGGGACAGGGACCTACGAGCAGTACTTC.

This sequence joins TRBV7-2 and TRBJ1-2; 9 bases map to TRBD1. CDR3 length: 13 residues. In germline, CDR1 is SGHTA, CDR2 FQGNSA. The J segment lost 10 bases and the V segment lost 7 bases, leaving 10 bases of the junction unmatched. CDR3 loop: CASTFGGQGLYTF. The CDR3, as DNA: TGTGCCAGCACCTTCGGGGGACAGGGACTCTACACCTTC.

This clonotype came up a few times. The V gene is TRBV5-1, the J gene TRBJ2-1, with D tentatively TRBD1 (5 bases). This CDR3 region has 13 residues. The V gene lost 5 bases and the J gene lost 6 bases, with 12 bases spanning the gap. In germline, CDR1 is SGHRS, CDR2 YFSETQ. The CDR3 protein is CASRQGSGNEQFF. The CDR3 DNA sequence: TGCGCCAGCAGGCAGGGTTCGGGCAATGAGCAGTTCTTC.

The chain combines TRBV2 with TRBJ2-3; 11 nucleotides match TRBD2. The CDR3 length is 15 residues. Germline CDR1 reads SNHLY; CDR2 reads FYNNEI. V shed 4 bases and J 4 bases; nucleotides not matched to a gene: 4. CDR3 in DNA: TGTGCCAGCAGTGGTAGCGGGGGGGTATCAGATACGCAGTATTTT. Protein sequence: CASSGSGGVSDTQYF.

This clonotype was found many times. J is TRBJ1-5 and V is TRBV12-3 or TRBV12-4; possibly TRBD1 for D (5 bases). The CDR3 is 15 amino acids. Trimming took 5 bases from V and 4 from J, leaving 15 bases between them. CDR3 sequence reads: CASSTRDLENQPQHF. The CDR3 DNA sequence: TGTGCCAGCAGTACTCGGGACCTCGAAAATCAGCCCCAGCATTTT.

This clonotype showed up just a few times. V gene TRBV5-1 combines with J gene TRBJ1-1; 8 nucleotides match TRBD1. Germline CDR1 is SGHRS and CDR2 is YFSETQ. CDR3 length: 17 residues. V was clipped by 4 bases and J by 1 base; unmatched bases: 12. As DNA, the CDR3 is TGCGCCAGCAGCCCAAGGTCCACAGGGGGGCAGAACACTGAAGCTTTCTTT. Protein product: CASSPRSTGGQNTEAFF.

J is TRBJ1-3 and V is TRBV10-3; 8 positions agree with TRBD1. Germline-derived CDR1 and CDR2 are ENHRY and SYGVKD. There are 13 residues in the CDR3. V lost 10 bases and J lost 4; bases outside the gene matches: 6. CDR3 protein: CATRTGSGNTIYF. Written as DNA, the CDR3 is TGTGCCACTCGGACAGGGTCGGGAAACACCATATATTTT.

The chain has TRBV20-1 and TRBJ2-1, with 8 bases matching TRBD2. Germline CDR1 DFQATT, CDR2 SNEGSKA (reference sequence). The V and J ends lost 1 base and 7 bases, in that order; junction bases with no gene match: 6. The CDR3 covers 14 residues. CDR3 sequence reads: CSARAGGVHNEQFF. In nucleotides, the CDR3 is TGCAGTGCTAGAGCCGGGGGGGTACATAATGAGCAGTTCTTC.

At least ten counts were recorded for this clonotype. V usage is TRBV12-3 or TRBV12-4 and J usage is TRBJ2-6; D gene ambiguous. V lost 0 bases, J lost 2 bases, and 2 bases lay in between. The CDR3 is 14 residues long. The CDR3 DNA sequence: TGTGCCAGCAGTTTAGCAGCTGGGGCCAACGTCCTGACTTTC. It is translated as CASSLAAGANVLTF.

The chain links TRBV9 to TRBJ2-3, with 12 bases aligning to TRBD2. Germline values: CDR1 SGDLS, CDR2 YYNGEE. The CDR3 runs 16 residues. With V trimmed by 3 bases and J by 2 bases, 4 bases remained unmatched. CDR3 protein: CASSGRLAGDTDTQYF. DNA of the CDR3: TGTGCCAGCAGCGGGCGACTAGCGGGAGACACAGATACGCAGTATTTT.

A few counts support this clonotype. The chain has TRBV6-1 and TRBJ2-5; TRBD2 agrees at 13 bases. There are 17 residues in the CDR3. With V trimmed by 5 bases and J by 5 bases, 11 bases remained unmatched. CDR1 MNHNS and CDR2 SASEGT come from the germline V gene. In DNA, the CDR3 is TGTGCCAGCAGTCAACGGACTAGCGGGGGACGGGTGGAGACCCAGTACTTC. This encodes CASSQRTSGGRVETQYF.

The chain couples TRBV7-8 to TRBJ2-1; 16 nucleotides line up with TRBD2. CDR1 is SGHVS, CDR2 FQNEAQ, per germline. With 5 bases clipped from V and 12 bases from J, the junction kept 10 bases outside the gene matches. This CDR3 contains 16 residues. The CDR3 reads CASSAPGLAGGLGQFF. Here the CDR3 DNA reads TGTGCCAGCAGCGCCCCGGGACTAGCGGGGGGGCTGGGGCAGTTCTTC.

The chain is built from TRBV20-1 and TRBJ2-1; TRBD1 or TRBD2 may be the D gene (5 bases each). The germline V and J ends were trimmed by 6 bases and 5 bases, with 17 bases remaining between them. The CDR3 has 14 residues. The germline gives CDR1 DFQATT, CDR2 SNEGSKA (reference sequence). The CDR3 bases are TGCAGTGCACCTGGACTGCGAGGGGACAATGAGCAGTTCTTC. Its protein is CSAPGLRGDNEQFF.

The gene calls are TRBV15 and TRBJ2-3, with 8 bases aligning to TRBD2. V lost 4 bases and J lost 0; bases outside the gene matches: 6. The germline CDR1 and CDR2 sequences are LNHNV and YYDKDF (reference sequence). The CDR3 extends over 16 amino acids. In DNA form, the CDR3 reads TGTGCCACCAGCAACCAACGGGGGGGAAGCACAGATACGCAGTATTTT. Translation gives CATSNQRGGSTDTQYF.